This record concerns one T cell receptor beta chain sequence. The antigen remains undetermined. This sample was included in a study of graft-versus-host responses after intestinal transplantation. Produced via immunoSEQ multiplex PCR; TCRdb's table is partial and in-frame only. This table holds 93,000 or so clones, 90% to 95% found once. This CDR3 has 15 amino acids. The V and J ends lost 1 base and 2 bases respectively, with 10 bases between them. Germline loops: CDR1 SNHLY, CDR2 FYNNEI. The chain recombines TRBV2 with TRBJ2-3, with D perhaps TRBD1 or TRBD2 (5 bases each). The origin of this receptor is a human donor who received an intestinal transplant. The material was unstimulated CD8+ T cells sorted from spleen or lymph node cells, obtained before intestinal transplant. The CDR3 loop reads CASSEGGATTDTQYF. The CDR3, as DNA: TGTGCCAGCAGTGAAGGAGGGGCGACCACAGATACGCAGTATTTT.